This T cell receptor (beta chain) was identified in a study of T cell repertoires in cytomegalovirus infection. About the study: TCR beta signatures that were public indicated CMV infection and matching HLA type.

Study results and limitations: Using cumulative public TCR beta family frequency, the authors identified those who carried CMV together with the relevant HLA. What dominated the ex vivo response were HLA-C-restricted CMV-specific TCR beta clonotypes.

V was shortened by 1 base and J by 1 base, with 11 bases between the two germline ends. CDR3 length equals 16 residues. Germline V gene lookup returns CDR1 SGHTA and CDR2 FQGNSA. In the case of this clonotype: The antigen remains undetermined.

Via MiXCR, TCRdb re-called the reads, giving one row per CDR3 protein. The data show 170,000 or so distinct CDR3 sequences, about 17% seen once. This receptor was obtained from a human donor in good health (CMV status not recorded). Some clones in this sample may be carry-over from other donors' samples. Material: CD8+ T cells from PBMCs. This chain uses TRBV7-2 with TRBJ2-1; no clear D. The CDR3 sequence: CASSLDGIVSYNEQFF. DNA of the CDR3: TGTGCCAGCAGCTTAGATGGGATTGTTTCCTACAATGAGCAGTTCTTC. Together with reference TRBV7-2 and TRBJ2-1, the CDR3 gives the full variable domain: GAGVSQSPSNKVTEKGKDVELRCDPISGHTALYWYRQSLGQGLEFLIYFQGNSAPDKSGLPSDRFSAERTGGSVSTLTIQRTQQEDSAVYLCASSLDGIVSYNEQFFGPGTRLTVL.